The 2 T cell receptor beta chains listed next were all sequenced from one sample in a study of early T cells in non-severe SARS-CoV-2 infection. TCRdb re-called the 5' RACE reads through MiXCR, storing one row per CDR3 protein. Counted here are 70,000 to 75,000 distinct CDR3 sequences, about 12% occurring once; the ten biggest clones make up 4% to 5%. Sequencing used whole blood. These receptors were collected from an adult who was a healthcare worker with PCR-confirmed SARS-CoV-2 infection or an uninfected control (not recorded which).

This clonotype was counted only a few times. The chain carries TRBV27 and TRBJ2-7; no clear D gene. This CDR3 spans 14 amino acids. Germline lookup yields CDR1 MNHEY and CDR2 SMNVEV (reference sequence). V was shortened by 3 bases and J by 2 bases, with 11 bases between the two germline ends. The CDR3 spells CASSFYNSPYEQYF. In DNA form, the CDR3 reads TGTGCCAGCAGTTTTTACAACTCCCCCTACGAGCAGTACTTC.

The V gene is TRBV7-2, the J gene TRBJ2-3; 8 nucleotides line up with TRBD2. CDR1 and CDR2 from the germline V gene are SGHTA and FQGNSA. V shed 1 base and J 5 bases; nucleotides not matched to a gene: 5. The CDR3 runs 15 residues. CDR3 nucleotide sequence: TGTGCCAGCAGCTTAGTTAGCGGGATGATAGATACGCAGTATTTT. Protein product: CASSLVSGMIDTQYF. Full variable domain (outside the CDR3, taken from reference TRBV7-2 and TRBJ2-3): GAGVSQSPSNKVTEKGKDVELRCDPISGHTALYWYRQSLGQGLEFLIYFQGNSAPDKSGLPSDRFSAERTGGSVSTLTIQRTQQEDSAVYLCASSLVSGMIDTQYFGPGTRLTVL.